This T cell receptor beta chain emerged from a study of blood T cell repertoires in COVID-19. Study in general: The samples span acute and convalescent COVID-19 from the United States, Italy and Spain. T cells, B-cell-depleted T cells, or PBMCs provided the cDNA or gDNA that served as material.

In the authors' workflow: Quantification of nucleated cells was approximated via reference gene primer amplification. The assay was immunoSEQ multiplex PCR, and TCRdb's table has in-frame clones only and misses some. From that table come the V and J calls and clone size; the DNA was used to work out D and trimming. The repertoire has a few hundred thousand clones, roughly 80% of them found once; the top ten carry roughly 1.1%. The CDR3 has 12 amino acids. The junction had 6 bases not matched to a gene; V was cut back by 8 bases and J by 6 bases. CDR1 and CDR2 (germline): WSHSY, SAAADI. This sequence originates from a human donor with acute or convalescent COVID-19. The donor label of this sample is uncertain. Input material: peripheral blood. The chain combines TRBV10-2 with TRBJ1-2; 7 bases are shared with TRBD1. CDR3 coding DNA: TGCGCCAGCCACAGGGGATTGGATGGCTACACCTTC. It translates to CASHRGLDGYTF.